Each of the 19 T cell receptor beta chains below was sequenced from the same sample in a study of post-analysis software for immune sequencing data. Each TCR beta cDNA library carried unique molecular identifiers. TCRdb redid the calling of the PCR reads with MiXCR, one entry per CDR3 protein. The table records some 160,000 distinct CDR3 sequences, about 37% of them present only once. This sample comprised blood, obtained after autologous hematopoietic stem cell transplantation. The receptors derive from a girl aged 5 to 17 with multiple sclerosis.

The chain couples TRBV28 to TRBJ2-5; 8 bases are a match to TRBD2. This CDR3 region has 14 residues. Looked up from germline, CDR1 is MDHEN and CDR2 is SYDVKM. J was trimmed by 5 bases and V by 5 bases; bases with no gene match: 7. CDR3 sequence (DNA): TGTGCCAGCAGTCCCCGGGGGGGAGCGGAGACCCAGTACTTC. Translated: CASSPRGGAETQYF.

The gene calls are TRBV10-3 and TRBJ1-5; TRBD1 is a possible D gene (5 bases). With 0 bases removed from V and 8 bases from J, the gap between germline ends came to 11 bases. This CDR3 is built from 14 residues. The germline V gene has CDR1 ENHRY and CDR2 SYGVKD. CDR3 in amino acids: CAISESRGSEPQHF. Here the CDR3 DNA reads TGTGCCATCAGTGAGTCTAGGGGAAGCGAGCCCCAGCATTTT.

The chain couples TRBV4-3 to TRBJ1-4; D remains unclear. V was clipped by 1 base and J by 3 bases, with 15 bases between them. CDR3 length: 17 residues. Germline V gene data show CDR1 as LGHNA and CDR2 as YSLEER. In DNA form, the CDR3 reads TGCGCCAGCAGCCAAGTGGTCTTTACGGGCCCTAATGAAAAACTGTTTTTT. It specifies CASSQVVFTGPNEKLFF.

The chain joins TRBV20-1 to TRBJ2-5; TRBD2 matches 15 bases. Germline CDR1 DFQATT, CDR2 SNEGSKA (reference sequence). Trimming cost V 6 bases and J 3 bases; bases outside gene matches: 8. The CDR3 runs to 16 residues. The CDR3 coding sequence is TGCAGTGCCGGGGGTGGACTAGCGGGAGGGAAAGAGACCCAGTACTTC. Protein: CSAGGGLAGGKETQYF.

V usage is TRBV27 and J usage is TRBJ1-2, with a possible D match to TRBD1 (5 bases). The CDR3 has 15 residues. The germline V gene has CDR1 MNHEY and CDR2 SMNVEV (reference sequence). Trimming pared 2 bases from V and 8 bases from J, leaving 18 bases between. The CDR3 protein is CASSLEDHPRDGYTF. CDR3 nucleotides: TGTGCCAGCAGTTTAGAGGACCACCCTCGGGACGGCTACACCTTC.

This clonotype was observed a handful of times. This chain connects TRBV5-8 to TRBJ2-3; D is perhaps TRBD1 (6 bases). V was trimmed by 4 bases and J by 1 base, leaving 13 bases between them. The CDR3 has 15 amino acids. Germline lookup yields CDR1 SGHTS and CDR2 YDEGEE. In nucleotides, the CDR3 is TGTGCCAGCAGCCCCCTGGACAGACGCACAGATACGCAGTATTTT. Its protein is CASSPLDRRTDTQYF. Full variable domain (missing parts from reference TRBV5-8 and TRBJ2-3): EAGVTQSPTHLIKTRGQQATLRCSPISGHTSVYWYQQALGLGLQFLLWYDEGEERNRGNFPPRFSGRQFPNYSSELNVNALELEDSALYLCASSPLDRRTDTQYFGPGTRLTVL.

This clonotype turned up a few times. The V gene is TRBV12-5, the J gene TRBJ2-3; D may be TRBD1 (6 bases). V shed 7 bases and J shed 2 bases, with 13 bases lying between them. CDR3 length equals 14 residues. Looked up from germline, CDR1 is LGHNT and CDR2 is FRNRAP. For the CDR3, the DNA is TGTGCTAGTGCCCGAACAGGGTTCACAGATACGCAGTATTTT. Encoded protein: CASARTGFTDTQYF.

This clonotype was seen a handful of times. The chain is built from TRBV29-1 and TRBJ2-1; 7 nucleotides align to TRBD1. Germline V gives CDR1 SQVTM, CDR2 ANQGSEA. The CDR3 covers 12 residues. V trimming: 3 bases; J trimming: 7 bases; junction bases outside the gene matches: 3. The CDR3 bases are TGCAGCGTTGACCCACAGGGGAATGAGCAGTTCTTC. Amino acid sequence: CSVDPQGNEQFF.

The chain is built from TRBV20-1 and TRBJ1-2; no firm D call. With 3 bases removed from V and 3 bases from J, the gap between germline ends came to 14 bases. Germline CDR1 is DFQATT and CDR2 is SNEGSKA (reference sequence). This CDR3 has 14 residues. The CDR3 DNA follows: TGCAGTGCTAGGGGGAGGCGGAGGGACTATGGCTACACCTTC. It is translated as CSARGRRRDYGYTF.

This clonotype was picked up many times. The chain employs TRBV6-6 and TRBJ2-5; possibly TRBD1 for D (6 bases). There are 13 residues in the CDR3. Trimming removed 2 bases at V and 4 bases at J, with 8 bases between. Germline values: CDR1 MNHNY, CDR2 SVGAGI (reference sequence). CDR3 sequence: CASSYTDRETQYF. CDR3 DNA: TGTGCCAGCAGTTACACGGACAGAGAGACCCAGTACTTC.

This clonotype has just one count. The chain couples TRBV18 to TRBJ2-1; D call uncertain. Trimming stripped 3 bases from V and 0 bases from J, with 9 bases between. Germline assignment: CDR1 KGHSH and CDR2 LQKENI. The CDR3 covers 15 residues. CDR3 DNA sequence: TGTGCCAGCTCACCCTGGCGGCCCTCCTACAATGAGCAGTTCTTC. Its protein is CASSPWRPSYNEQFF.

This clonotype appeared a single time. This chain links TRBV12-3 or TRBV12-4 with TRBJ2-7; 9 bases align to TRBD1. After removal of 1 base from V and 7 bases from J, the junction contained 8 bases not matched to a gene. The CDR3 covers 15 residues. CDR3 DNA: TGTGCCAGCAGTTTAGGCGGACAGGGGAGTAGTGAGCAGTACTTC. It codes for CASSLGGQGSSEQYF.

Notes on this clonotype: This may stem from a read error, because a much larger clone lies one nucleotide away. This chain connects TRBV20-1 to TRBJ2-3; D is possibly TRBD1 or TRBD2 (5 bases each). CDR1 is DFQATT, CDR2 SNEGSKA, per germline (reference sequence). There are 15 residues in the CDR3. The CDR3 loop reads CSARDQGRSIDTQYF. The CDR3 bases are TGCAGTGCTAGAGATCAGGGACGGAGCATAGATACGCAGTATTTT.

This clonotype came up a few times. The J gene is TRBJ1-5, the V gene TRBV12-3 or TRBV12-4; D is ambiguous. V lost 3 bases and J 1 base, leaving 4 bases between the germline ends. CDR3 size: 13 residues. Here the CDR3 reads CASSFSSNQPQHF. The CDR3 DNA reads TGTGCCAGCAGTTTTTCCAGCAATCAGCCCCAGCATTTT.

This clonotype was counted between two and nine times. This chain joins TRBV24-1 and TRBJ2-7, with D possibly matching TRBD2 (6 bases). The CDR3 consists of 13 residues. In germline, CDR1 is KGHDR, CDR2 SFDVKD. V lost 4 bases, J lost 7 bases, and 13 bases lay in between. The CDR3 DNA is TGTGCCACCAGTGAAACTAGCCGGTCGGAGCAGTACTTC. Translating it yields CATSETSRSEQYF.

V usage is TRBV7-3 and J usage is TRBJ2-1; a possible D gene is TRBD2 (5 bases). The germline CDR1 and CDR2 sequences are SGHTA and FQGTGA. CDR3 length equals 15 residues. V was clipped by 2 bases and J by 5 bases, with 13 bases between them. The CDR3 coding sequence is TGTGCCAGCAGCTTAGGTATTAGCGCCCACAATGAGCAGTTCTTC. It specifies CASSLGISAHNEQFF.

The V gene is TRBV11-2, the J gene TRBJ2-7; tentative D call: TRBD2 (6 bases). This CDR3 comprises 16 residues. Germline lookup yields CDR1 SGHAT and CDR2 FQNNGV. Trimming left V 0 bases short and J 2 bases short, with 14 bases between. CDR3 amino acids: CASSLDVTSRPYEQYF. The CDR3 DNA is TGTGCCAGCAGCTTAGATGTTACTAGCCGCCCCTACGAGCAGTACTTC. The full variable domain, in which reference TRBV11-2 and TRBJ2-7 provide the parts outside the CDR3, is EAGVAQSPRYKIIEKRQSVAFWCNPISGHATLYWYQQILGQGPKLLIQFQNNGVVDDSQLPKDRFSAERLKGVDSTLKIQPAKLEDSAVYLCASSLDVTSRPYEQYFGPGTRLTVT.

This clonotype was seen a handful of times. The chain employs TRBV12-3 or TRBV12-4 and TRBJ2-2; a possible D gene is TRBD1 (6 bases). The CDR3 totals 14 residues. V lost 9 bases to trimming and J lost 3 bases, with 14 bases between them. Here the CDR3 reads CASKSDSYTGELFF. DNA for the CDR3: TGTGCCAGTAAATCGGACAGCTACACCGGGGAGCTGTTTTTT.

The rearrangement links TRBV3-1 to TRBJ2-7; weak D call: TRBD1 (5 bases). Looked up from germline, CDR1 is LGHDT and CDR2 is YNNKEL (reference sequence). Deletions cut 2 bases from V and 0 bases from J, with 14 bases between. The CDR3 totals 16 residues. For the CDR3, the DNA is TGTGCCAGCAGCCAAAGGATAGCAGGGCTCTCCTACGAGCAGTACTTC. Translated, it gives CASSQRIAGLSYEQYF.